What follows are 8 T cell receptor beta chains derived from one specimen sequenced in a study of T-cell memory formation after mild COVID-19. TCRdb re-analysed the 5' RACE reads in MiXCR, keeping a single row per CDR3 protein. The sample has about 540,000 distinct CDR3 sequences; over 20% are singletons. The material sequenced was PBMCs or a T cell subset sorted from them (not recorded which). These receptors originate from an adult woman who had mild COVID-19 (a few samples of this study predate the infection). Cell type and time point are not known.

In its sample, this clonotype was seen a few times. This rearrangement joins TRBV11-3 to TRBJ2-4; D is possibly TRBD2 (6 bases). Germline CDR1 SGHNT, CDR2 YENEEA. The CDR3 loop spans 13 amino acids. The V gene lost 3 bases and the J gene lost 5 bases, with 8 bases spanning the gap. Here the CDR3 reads CASSLRGQNIQYF. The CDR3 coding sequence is TGTGCCAGCAGCTTGCGGGGTCAAAACATTCAGTACTTC. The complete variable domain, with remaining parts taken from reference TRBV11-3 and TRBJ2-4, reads EAGVVQSPRYKIIEKKQPVAFWCNPISGHNTLYWYLQNLGQGPELLIRYENEEAVDDSQLPKDRFSAERLKGVDSTLKIQPAELGDSAVYLCASSLRGQNIQYFGAGTRLSVL.

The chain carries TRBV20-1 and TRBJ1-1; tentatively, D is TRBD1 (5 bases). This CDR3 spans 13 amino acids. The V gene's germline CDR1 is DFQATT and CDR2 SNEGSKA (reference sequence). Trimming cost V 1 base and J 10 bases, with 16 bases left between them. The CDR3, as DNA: TGCAGTGCTAGAGCTCCAGGGTGGGCTGGAGCTTTCTTT. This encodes CSARAPGWAGAFF.

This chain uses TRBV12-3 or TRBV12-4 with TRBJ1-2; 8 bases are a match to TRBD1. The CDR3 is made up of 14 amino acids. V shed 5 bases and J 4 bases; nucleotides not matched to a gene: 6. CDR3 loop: CASSPWTGLYGYTF. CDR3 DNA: TGTGCCAGCAGTCCATGGACAGGGCTCTATGGCTACACCTTC.

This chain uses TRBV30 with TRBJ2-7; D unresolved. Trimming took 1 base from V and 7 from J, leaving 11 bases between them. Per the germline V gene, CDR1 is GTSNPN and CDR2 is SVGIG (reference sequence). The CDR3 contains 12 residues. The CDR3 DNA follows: TGTGCCTGGAGTGGCGGAGTTGGGGAGCAGTACTTC. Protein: CAWSGGVGEQYF.

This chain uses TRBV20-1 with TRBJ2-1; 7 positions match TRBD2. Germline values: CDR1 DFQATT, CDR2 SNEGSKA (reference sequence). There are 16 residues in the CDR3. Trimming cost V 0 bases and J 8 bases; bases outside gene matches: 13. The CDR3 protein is CSARDFGGRLGDEQFF. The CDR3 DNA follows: TGCAGTGCTAGAGATTTTGGCGGGAGACTCGGAGATGAGCAGTTCTTC.

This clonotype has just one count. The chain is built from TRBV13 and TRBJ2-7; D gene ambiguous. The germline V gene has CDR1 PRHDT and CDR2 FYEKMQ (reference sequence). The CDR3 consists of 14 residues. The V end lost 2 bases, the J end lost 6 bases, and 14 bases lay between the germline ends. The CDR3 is CASSLYFTGREQYF. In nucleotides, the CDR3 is TGTGCCAGCAGCTTATACTTTACCGGGCGCGAGCAGTACTTC.

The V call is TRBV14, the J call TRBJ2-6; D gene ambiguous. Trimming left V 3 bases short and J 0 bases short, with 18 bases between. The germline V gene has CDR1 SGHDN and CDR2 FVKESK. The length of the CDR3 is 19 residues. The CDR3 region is CASSHTWLPTPSGANVLTF. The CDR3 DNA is TGTGCCAGCAGCCACACTTGGCTTCCCACCCCCTCTGGGGCCAACGTCCTGACTTTC.

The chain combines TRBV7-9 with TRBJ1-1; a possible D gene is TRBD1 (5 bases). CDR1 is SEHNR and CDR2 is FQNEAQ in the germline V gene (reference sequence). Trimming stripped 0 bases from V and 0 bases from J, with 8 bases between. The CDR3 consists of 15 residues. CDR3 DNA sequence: TGTGCCAGCAGCTTAGCGGGGACGATGAACACTGAAGCTTTCTTT. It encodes CASSLAGTMNTEAFF.